A single sample gave rise to the 17 T cell receptor beta chains below, sequenced in a study of T cells after yellow fever vaccination. A single record per CDR3 protein comes from TCRdb applying MiXCR to the 5' RACE reads. In the table there are 200,000 to 300,000 distinct CDR3 sequences, over 10% of which are singletons. The sample in question was CD4+ T cells sorted from PBMCs, obtained 45 days after the yellow fever booster vaccination. All receptors derive from a man aged 30 to 45 who received the YFV17D yellow fever vaccine.

This clonotype has only a few counts. The CDR3 DNA reads TGTGCCAGCAGAGACCAAAGCGGGATCTCCTACGAGCAGTACTTC. Its translation is CASRDQSGISYEQYF. The chain combines TRBV2 with TRBJ2-7; TRBD2 matches 7 bases. The CDR3 is 15 amino acids. Unmatched junction bases numbered 8, after V lost 6 bases and J lost 0 bases. Germline CDR1 SNHLY, CDR2 FYNNEI.

This clonotype has more than one count but fewer than ten. This chain links TRBV20-1 with TRBJ2-1, with D unclear. The V and J ends lost 2 bases and 9 bases respectively, with 20 bases between them. Germline V gives CDR1 DFQATT, CDR2 SNEGSKA (reference sequence). The CDR3 is made up of 15 amino acids. CDR3 in amino acids: CSARHPASPFGEQFF. The CDR3 DNA is TGCAGTGCTAGACATCCGGCGTCGCCGTTCGGTGAGCAGTTCTTC.

In this sample, this clonotype turned up a few times. Written as DNA, the CDR3 is TGCAGTGCTAGGGGGGCAGCCACAGATACGCAGTATTTT. This gives the protein CSARGAATDTQYF. The rearrangement uses TRBV20-1 and TRBJ2-3; D possibly corresponds to TRBD1 (6 bases). The CDR3 covers 13 residues. Looked up from germline, CDR1 is DFQATT and CDR2 is SNEGSKA (reference sequence). Trimming removed 3 bases from V and 2 bases from J, with 9 bases in between.

This clonotype was found many times. The CDR3 loop reads CSAIAGTSDTQYF. The CDR3 DNA is TGCAGTGCTATAGCGGGAACGTCGGATACGCAGTATTTT. This chain links TRBV20-1 with TRBJ2-3, with 8 bases that match TRBD2. This CDR3 spans 13 amino acids. Germline-derived CDR1 and CDR2 are DFQATT and SNEGSKA (reference sequence). V shed 4 bases, J shed 6 bases, and the junction held 6 bases outside the gene matches.

This chain connects TRBV4-3 to TRBJ2-5; D may be TRBD1 (5 bases). V lost 1 base to trimming and J lost 4 bases, with 10 bases between them. Per germline, CDR1 LGHNA and CDR2 YSLEER. The CDR3 contains 14 residues. The CDR3: CASSQAVDIETQYF. DNA of the CDR3: TGCGCCAGCAGCCAAGCGGTGGACATAGAGACCCAGTACTTC.

The chain employs TRBV20-1 and TRBJ2-1; D possibly corresponds to TRBD1 (5 bases). Germline values: CDR1 DFQATT, CDR2 SNEGSKA (reference sequence). With 3 bases removed from V and 4 bases from J, the gap between germline ends came to 16 bases. The CDR3 consists of 15 residues. In DNA form, the CDR3 reads TGCAGTGCTAGCAATACGGCAGGGCAATACAATGAGCAGTTCTTC. The encoded protein is CSASNTAGQYNEQFF.

J is TRBJ2-2 and V is TRBV5-1; the match to TRBD2 covers 14 bases. CDR1 is SGHRS, CDR2 YFSETQ, per germline. The CDR3 has 15 amino acids. CDR3 in DNA: TGCGCTTCAGGGACTAGCGGGAGCGAGACCGGGGAGCTGTTTTTT. Translating it yields CASGTSGSETGELFF.

This clonotype was picked up many times. The chain couples TRBV7-2 to TRBJ2-2; D is unresolved. V was cut by 7 bases and J by 3 bases, with 12 bases left in between. The CDR3 has 14 amino acids. Germline CDR1 SGHTA, CDR2 FQGNSA. CDR3 sequence: CASKKEYYTGELFF. The DNA for the CDR3 is TGTGCCAGCAAGAAGGAGTATTACACCGGGGAGCTGTTTTTT.

This clonotype was counted between two and nine times. V and J are TRBV20-1 and TRBJ2-1; 11 nucleotides match TRBD2. The germline CDR1 and CDR2 sequences are DFQATT and SNEGSKA (reference sequence). Germline trimming cut 6 bases from V and 0 bases from J; bases unmatched to any gene: 4. The CDR3 covers 15 residues. The CDR3 here is CSAKGLAVSYNEQFF. CDR3 bases: TGCAGTGCGAAGGGACTAGCGGTCTCCTACAATGAGCAGTTCTTC.

This clonotype turned up a few times. The genes are TRBV28 and TRBJ2-7; possibly TRBD1 or TRBD2 for D (5 bases each). The V end was cut by 2 bases, the J end by 3 bases, with 11 bases between. The CDR3 consists of 14 residues. Germline V gene sequence: CDR1 MDHEN, CDR2 SYDVKM. In DNA, the CDR3 is TGTGCCAGCAGTTTAGGGGGTTCCATCTACGAGCAGTACTTC. Its translation: CASSLGGSIYEQYF.

This chain joins TRBV7-9 and TRBJ2-1; D is undetermined. The CDR3 has 14 residues. Per the germline V gene, CDR1 is SEHNR and CDR2 is FQNEAQ (reference sequence). V lost 7 bases and J 1 base, leaving 11 bases between the germline ends. CDR3 amino acids: CASTPTYSYNEQFF. Here the CDR3 DNA reads TGTGCCAGCACCCCCACATATTCCTACAATGAGCAGTTCTTC.

The rearrangement joins TRBV12-3 or TRBV12-4 to TRBJ2-3, with a possible D match to TRBD2 (5 bases). Trimming shortened V by 6 bases and J by 1 base, and 14 bases separated the two germline ends. This CDR3 comprises 15 residues. The CDR3 region is CASSPGNLGTDTQYF. CDR3 coding DNA: TGTGCCAGCAGCCCCGGGAACTTAGGCACAGATACGCAGTATTTT.

The sample holds a few counts of this clonotype. The junction departs from the called germline gene at one end, perhaps through a read error. CDR3 region: CASSLEARHNSPLHF. The CDR3 nucleotides are TGCGCCAGCAGCTTGGAAGCTCGCCATAACTCACCCCTCCACTTT. J is TRBJ1-6 and V is TRBV5-1; D call uncertain. Germline loops: CDR1 SGHRS, CDR2 YFSETQ. This CDR3 is 15 amino acids long.

This clonotype was observed a few times. The DNA for the CDR3 is TGCGCCAGCAGCTTGGCTGGCCAGGGAGACGGCTACACCTTC. It specifies CASSLAGQGDGYTF. J is TRBJ1-2 and V is TRBV5-1, with D possibly being TRBD1 (5 bases). This CDR3 is 14 amino acids long. The V end lost 0 bases, the J end lost 8 bases, and 14 bases lay between the germline ends. The germline V gene has CDR1 SGHRS and CDR2 YFSETQ.

The chain uses TRBV7-2 and TRBJ1-1; D gene uncertain. Germline CDR1 and CDR2: SGHTA and FQGNSA. V lost 3 bases and J 0 bases, leaving 11 bases between the germline ends. The CDR3 is 15 residues long. The CDR3 sequence: CASSFGRPMNTEAFF. The CDR3 DNA reads as TGTGCCAGCAGCTTCGGGCGCCCCATGAACACTGAAGCTTTCTTT.

This clonotype was detected only a few times. The chain uses TRBV6-4 and TRBJ2-3, with unresolved D. Trimming took off 4 bases at V and 0 bases at J, with 8 bases between the two ends. This CDR3 region has 14 residues. The germline V gene has CDR1 MRHNA and CDR2 SNTAGT. The DNA for the CDR3 is TGTGCCAGCAGTGTGTCCGTGAGCACAGATACGCAGTATTTT. Translating gives CASSVSVSTDTQYF.

This clonotype has ten or more counts. The rearrangement links TRBV7-2 to TRBJ2-7; D is uncertain. The CDR3 runs 13 residues. The germline V and J ends were trimmed by 2 bases and 0 bases, with 5 bases remaining between them. Per the germline V gene, CDR1 is SGHTA and CDR2 is FQGNSA. Written as DNA, the CDR3 is TGTGCCAGCAGCTTAAACCCCTCCTACGAGCAGTACTTC. Translated, it gives CASSLNPSYEQYF.